The sample holds many counts of the clone carrying this T cell receptor (beta chain). The sample comes from a study of CD8 T cells in ankylosing spondylitis. TCRdb re-called the 5' RACE reads through MiXCR, storing one row per CDR3 protein. This sample has roughly 230,000 distinct CDR3 sequences; roughly a tenth occur once, and the top ten carry 2.6%. V was pared by 0 bases and J by 7 bases, with 3 bases of the junction left unmatched. Germline assignment: CDR1 MGHDK and CDR2 SYGVNS. The CDR3 has 16 residues. The source of this sequence is a male donor with ankylosing spondylitis or in good health (not recorded which). Sequenced input: blood, either unsorted or a sorted T cell fraction (not recorded which). The V and J genes are TRBV25-1 and TRBJ1-6, with 10 bases fitting TRBD1. The DNA of the CDR3 is TGTGCCAGCAGTGAATATTCGGGACAGGGGAATTCACCCCTCCACTTT. This gives the protein CASSEYSGQGNSPLHF. Using reference TRBV25-1 and TRBJ1-6 for the parts outside the CDR3, the full variable domain is EADIYQTPRYLVIGTGKKITLECSQTMGHDKMYWYQQDPGMELHLIHYSYGVNSTEKGDLSSESTVSRIRTEHFPLTLESARPSHTSQYLCASSEYSGQGNSPLHFGNGTRLTVT.